The 15 T cell receptor beta chains below come from one sample, sequenced in a study of T cell responses to AZD1222 COVID-19 vaccine. Sequencing was performed with immunoSEQ multiplex PCR; in TCRdb, only in-frame clones are kept and a portion is missing. The sample holds roughly 120,000 clones; roughly 92% are singletons and the top ten take more than 2%. Source: peripheral blood, taken 28 days after the second AZD1222 dose. Receptors were obtained from an adult who received the AZD1222 COVID-19 vaccine.

The V gene is TRBV2, the J gene TRBJ1-3; weak D call: TRBD1 (6 bases). Trimming shortened V by 6 bases and J by 4 bases, and 10 bases separated the two germline ends. Germline CDR1 is SNHLY and CDR2 is FYNNEI. This CDR3 is built from 13 residues. Here the CDR3 reads CASRNGQGNTIYF. In DNA form, the CDR3 reads TGTGCCAGCAGGAACGGACAGGGAAACACCATATATTTT.

This CDR3 reads CASSFSPTYGYTF. In DNA form, the CDR3 reads TGTGCCAGCAGCTTTAGTCCCACGTATGGCTACACCTTC. The V gene is TRBV11-2, the J gene TRBJ1-2; unclear D gene. V shed 3 bases and J shed 5 bases, with 10 bases lying between them. CDR3 length: 13 residues. Germline CDR1 reads SGHAT; CDR2 reads FQNNGV.

The J gene is TRBJ2-7, the V gene TRBV6-5; the D gene is possibly TRBD1 (6 bases). Germline lookup yields CDR1 MNHEY and CDR2 SVGAGI. The CDR3 has 13 amino acids. Trimming removed 5 bases at V and 4 bases at J, with 12 bases between. This chain's CDR3 is CASSNPGTYEQYF. CDR3 DNA: TGTGCCAGCAGTAATCCCGGGACATACGAGCAGTACTTC.

CDR3 amino acids: CASSSSSYNEQFF. The CDR3 coding sequence is TGTGCCAGCAGTAGCAGCTCCTACAATGAGCAGTTCTTC. The V and J genes are TRBV25-1 and TRBJ2-1; D is unclear. This CDR3 contains 13 residues. The germline gives CDR1 MGHDK, CDR2 SYGVNS. Trimming removed 5 bases at V and 0 bases at J, with 5 bases between.

This clone was counted a single time. This chain joins TRBV4-1 and TRBJ1-6, with D perhaps TRBD1 (5 bases). Between the trimmed V and J ends, which lost 6 bases and 7 bases, there was a span of 16 bases. Germline V CDR1 and CDR2: MGHRA, YSYEKL. This CDR3 is built from 15 residues. This CDR3 is CASRIGAGGNSPLHF. Here the CDR3 DNA reads TGCGCCAGCAGGATTGGGGCTGGGGGGAATTCACCCCTCCACTTT.

This rearrangement joins TRBV11-2 to TRBJ2-7, with 8 bases fitting TRBD2. Germline CDR1 reads SGHAT; CDR2 reads FQNNGV. There are 13 residues in the CDR3. V trimming: 4 bases; J trimming: 6 bases; junction bases outside the gene matches: 5. CDR3 nucleotide sequence: TGTGCCAGCAGCTCCCCCCTAGCGGGCGAGCAGTACTTC. Amino acids: CASSSPLAGEQYF.

The chain links TRBV5-1 to TRBJ2-1, with TRBD2 matching 10 bases. The CDR3 spans 15 residues. Trimming took 4 bases from V and 9 from J; bases not matched to a gene: 10. Germline CDR1 is SGHRS and CDR2 is YFSETQ. As DNA, the CDR3 is TGCGCCAGCAGCAGACTAGCGGGCGAAACTGGTGAGCAGTTCTTC. It yields the protein CASSRLAGETGEQFF. Complete variable domain (other parts from reference TRBV5-1 and TRBJ2-1): KAGVTQTPRYLIKTRGQQVTLSCSPISGHRSVSWYQQTPGQGLQFLFEYFSETQRNKGNFPGRFSGRQFSNSRSEMNVSTLELGDSALYLCASSRLAGETGEQFFGPGTRLTVL.

This CDR3 is CASSLEGFNTGELFF. CDR3 sequence (DNA): TGTGCCAGCAGCTTAGAGGGGTTCAACACCGGGGAGCTGTTTTTT. The chain employs TRBV11-2 and TRBJ2-2; D not resolved. Per germline, CDR1 SGHAT and CDR2 FQNNGV. With 0 bases removed from V and 2 bases from J, the gap between germline ends came to 7 bases. The CDR3 loop spans 15 amino acids.

The V call is TRBV13, the J call TRBJ2-7; the D gene is possibly TRBD2 (6 bases). The CDR3 sequence is 17 residues long. V was clipped by 2 bases and J by 0 bases, with 17 bases between them. The germline V gene has CDR1 PRHDT and CDR2 FYEKMQ (reference sequence). CDR3 DNA: TGTGCCAGCAGCTTAAACCGGGGGAACAGACTCTCCTACGAGCAGTACTTC. The encoded protein is CASSLNRGNRLSYEQYF. Complete variable domain (other parts from reference TRBV13 and TRBJ2-7): AAGVIQSPRHLIKEKRETATLKCYPIPRHDTVYWYQQGPGQDPQFLISFYEKMQSDKGSIPDRFSAQQFSDYHSELNMSSLELGDSALYFCASSLNRGNRLSYEQYFGPGTRLTVT.

The chain links TRBV7-2 to TRBJ2-5; 8 nucleotides align to TRBD2. Trimming at V came to 1 base and at J to 5 bases, leaving 3 bases not matched to a gene. The CDR3 consists of 14 residues. Germline values: CDR1 SGHTA, CDR2 FQGNSA. The CDR3 protein is CASSLVASGETQYF. The CDR3 DNA reads TGTGCCAGCAGCTTAGTGGCTAGCGGGGAGACCCAGTACTTC.

The genes are TRBV6-5 and TRBJ2-2; D assignment may be TRBD1 or TRBD2 (5 bases each). This CDR3 contains 15 residues. Germline CDR1 is MNHEY and CDR2 is SVGAGI. V lost 2 bases, J lost 7 bases, and 14 bases lay in between. The CDR3 here is CASSYVGRGFGELFF. CDR3 coding DNA: TGTGCCAGCAGTTACGTGGGGCGCGGGTTCGGGGAGCTGTTTTTT.

The DNA of the CDR3 is TGTGCCAGCAGCGCAGCTTCCGGGACCCTTACCGGGGAGCTGTTTTTT. Translated, it gives CASSAASGTLTGELFF. The genes are TRBV9 and TRBJ2-2; D could derive from TRBD1 or TRBD2 (5 bases each). CDR3 length: 16 residues. The germline V gene encodes CDR1 SGDLS and CDR2 YYNGEE. Trimming stripped 3 bases from V and 5 bases from J, with 17 bases between.

V usage is TRBV18 and J usage is TRBJ1-5; D gene uncertain. Germline lookup yields CDR1 KGHSH and CDR2 LQKENI. Between the trimmed V and J ends, which lost 5 bases and 1 base, there was a span of 12 bases. This CDR3 spans 15 amino acids. The CDR3 region has the DNA TGTGCCAGCTCAGGAACAACGGGGAGCAATCAGCCCCAGCATTTT. This translates into CASSGTTGSNQPQHF. Complete variable domain (other parts from reference TRBV18 and TRBJ1-5): NAGVMQNPRHLVRRRGQEARLRCSPMKGHSHVYWYRQLPEEGLKFMVYLQKENIIDESGMPKERFSAEFPKEGPSILRIQQVVRGDSAAYFCASSGTTGSNQPQHFGDGTRLSIL.

V usage is TRBV4-2 and J usage is TRBJ1-2; D uncertain. The CDR3 runs 15 residues. The ends were cut back, 0 bases at V and 5 bases at J, with 13 bases in the middle. The germline V gene has CDR1 LGHNA and CDR2 YNFKEQ. CDR3 residues: CASSQDRLGTYGYTF. The CDR3 DNA is TGTGCCAGCAGCCAAGATCGGTTGGGTACATATGGCTACACCTTC.

J is TRBJ2-1 and V is TRBV7-6; 8 bases agree with TRBD2. This CDR3 region has 15 residues. Germline CDR1 and CDR2: SGHVS and FNYEAQ. Trimming removed 5 bases from V and 4 bases from J; junction bases left unmatched: 7. CDR3 nucleotides: TGTGCCAGCAGCCATCCTAGCGGGTCTTACAATGAGCAGTTCTTC. Encoded protein: CASSHPSGSYNEQFF.